Below are 2 T cell receptor beta chains sequenced from a single sample in a study of T cell repertoires in cytomegalovirus infection. TCRdb recomputed calls from the reads with MiXCR, one row per CDR3 protein. Counted here are about 830,000 distinct CDR3 sequences, over 25% occurring once; the ten biggest clones make up around an eighth. Antigens of these TCRs are unknown. Sequences were derived from cultured CD8+ T cells from PBMCs, sampled from culture after CMV antigen stimulation. The receptors stem from a human donor in good health (CMV status not recorded). Some clones in this sample may be carry-over from other donors' samples.

J is TRBJ1-1 and V is TRBV6-5; maybe TRBD1 (5 bases). Trimming removed 2 bases from V and 3 bases from J, with 13 bases in between. Per the germline V gene, CDR1 is MNHEY and CDR2 is SVGAGI. The CDR3 is 15 residues long. CDR3 sequence (DNA): TGTGCCAGCAGTTACGCCGGGTCAGGGCACACTGAAGCTTTCTTT. This encodes CASSYAGSGHTEAFF.

The chain uses TRBV27 and TRBJ1-2; 12 bases agree with TRBD1. CDR3 length equals 15 residues. From germline, CDR1 is MNHEY and CDR2 SMNVEV (reference sequence). V trimming: 5 bases; J trimming: 8 bases; junction bases outside the gene matches: 9. Here the CDR3 DNA reads TGTGCCAGCAGTCCGGGGACAGGGGGCCCAGGGGGCTACACCTTC. This sequence encodes CASSPGTGGPGGYTF.